This T cell receptor (beta chain) was sequenced for a study of T-cell reconstitution after alpha-beta-depleted transplantation in children. The TCRbeta library incorporated unique molecular identifiers. TCRdb recomputed calls from the PCR reads with MiXCR, one row per CDR3 protein. The table records under 250,000 distinct CDR3 sequences, more than 20% of them present only once. From germline, CDR1 is MNHEY and CDR2 SVGAGI. The CDR3 has 12 amino acids. V lost 2 bases, J lost 9 bases, and 1 base stayed unmatched. A remark on this clonotype: Its specificity is unknown.

Study results and caveats: Diversity of TCRbeta at day 60 was high in some patients, arising from surviving recipient T cells and thymic progenitors. Where alpha-beta T cells came from about two months after transplant was reportedly several hundred expanded graft clones. One year post-transplant, T-cell counts and diversity were largely derived from T cells produced anew.

The sequence derives from a female patient aged 2-9 years who had a stem cell transplant for congenital amegakaryocytic thrombocytopenia, so the T cells may come from the graft donor. The chain has TRBV6-5 and TRBJ2-1; 7 bases line up with TRBD2. The sequencing here drew on PBMCs, mostly from graft donor cells, taken 360 days after TCRalphabeta/CD19-depleted stem cell transplant. DNA of the CDR3: TGTGCCAGCAGTTACAGGGAGGGTGAGCAGTTCTTC. It yields the protein CASSYREGEQFF.